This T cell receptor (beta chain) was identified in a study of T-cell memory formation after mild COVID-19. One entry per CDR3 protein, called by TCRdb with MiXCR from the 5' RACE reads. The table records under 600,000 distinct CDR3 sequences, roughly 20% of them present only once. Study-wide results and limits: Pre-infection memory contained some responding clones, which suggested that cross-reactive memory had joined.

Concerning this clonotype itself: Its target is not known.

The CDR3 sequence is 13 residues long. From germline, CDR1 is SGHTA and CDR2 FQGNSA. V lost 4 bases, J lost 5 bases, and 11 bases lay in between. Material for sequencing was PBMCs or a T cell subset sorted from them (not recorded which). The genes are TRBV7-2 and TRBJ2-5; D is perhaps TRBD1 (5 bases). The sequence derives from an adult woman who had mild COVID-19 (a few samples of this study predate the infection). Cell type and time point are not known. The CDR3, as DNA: TGTGCCAGCAGCTCCAGGGATGGCGAGACCCAGTACTTC. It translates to CASSSRDGETQYF.